The present T cell receptor beta chain was sequenced within a study of CD8 T cells in ankylosing spondylitis. This CDR3 is built from 16 residues. The V gene end was trimmed by 5 bases and the J gene end by 2 bases; junction bases not matched to a gene: 7. This clonotype turned up a few times. Each CDR3 protein is one row after TCRdb ran MiXCR on the 5' RACE reads. Among about 220,000 distinct CDR3 sequences listed, over 9.5% were seen once. Material for sequencing was blood, either unsorted or a sorted T cell fraction (not recorded which). The V gene is TRBV12-3 or TRBV12-4, the J gene TRBJ2-1; the match to TRBD2 covers 9 bases. This TCR was sampled from a male donor with ankylosing spondylitis or in good health (not recorded which). In DNA form, the CDR3 reads TGTGCCAGCAGTCGCATAGCGGGGGACGCCTACAATGAGCAGTTCTTC. It yields the protein CASSRIAGDAYNEQFF.